This T cell receptor (beta chain) appears in the sequencing data of a study of PD-1 blockade in classical Hodgkin lymphoma. Study observations and caveats: Before treatment, complete responders showed about the same diversity as newly diagnosed patients. Relapsed/refractory patients reportedly had the lowest baseline TCR diversity, below newly diagnosed patients, who were below healthy donors.

Comment on this clone: Its specificity is unknown.

Every patient experienced relapse after autologous stem cell transplantation, and brentuximab vedotin exposure varied. Best response was recorded as complete response, partial response or progressive disease. TCRdb's table, derived via immunoSEQ multiplex PCR, lists solely in-frame clones and lacks some. The profile shows more than 55,000 clones, 70% to 90% of them singletons. CDR1 and CDR2 (germline): SEHNR, FQNEAQ (reference sequence). The CDR3 is 15 residues long. Germline trimming cut 1 base from V and 4 bases from J; bases unmatched to any gene: 6. This material consisted of peripheral blood mononuclear cells (PBMCs), taken before the second cycle of nivolumab. This chain uses TRBV7-9 with TRBJ1-1, with 7 bases identical to TRBD1. This clonotype originated in a human donor with classical Hodgkin lymphoma. CDR3 DNA sequence: TGTGCCAGCAGCTTAGAGTCCAGGGGGGGCACTGAAGCTTTCTTT. Protein product: CASSLESRGGTEAFF.